This entry lists 26 T cell receptor beta chains sequenced from one sample in a study of blood T cells in healthy people across ages. A second roughly 6 to 11 cycle PCR used barcoded and J-beta primers. Via MiXCR, TCRdb re-called the 5' RACE reads, giving one row per CDR3 protein. This sample has 800,000 to 950,000 distinct CDR3 sequences, with about 37% found just once. Sequences were obtained from blood. Receptors originate from a man aged 18 to 30 in good health.

The chain combines TRBV4-2 with TRBJ1-2; D is possibly TRBD1 (6 bases). CDR3 size: 15 residues. V shed 0 bases and J shed 0 bases, with 8 bases lying between them. From germline, CDR1 is LGHNA and CDR2 YNFKEQ. The DNA of the CDR3 is TGTGCCAGCAGCCAAGAACAGGGAGCTAACTATGGCTACACCTTC. It yields the protein CASSQEQGANYGYTF.

The CDR3 DNA is TGTGCCAGCAGTGTCCAGGCCGTCTCCTACGAGCAGTACTTC. Encoded protein: CASSVQAVSYEQYF. The rearrangement links TRBV12-3 or TRBV12-4 to TRBJ2-7; D is unclear. V was clipped by 5 bases and J by 0 bases, with 11 bases between them. CDR3 length: 14 amino acids.

The V call is TRBV7-2, the J call TRBJ1-1; a possible D gene is TRBD1 (6 bases). V was pared by 5 bases and J by 6 bases, with 13 bases between. CDR1 SGHTA and CDR2 FQGNSA come from the germline V gene. The CDR3 sequence is 13 residues long. In nucleotides, the CDR3 is TGTGCCAGCAGCCCCATGGGGGCTTCTGAAGCTTTCTTT. This encodes CASSPMGASEAFF.

The V and J genes are TRBV2 and TRBJ2-4; 7 bases fit TRBD1. This CDR3 spans 15 amino acids. V lost 3 bases to trimming and J lost 1 base; unmatched junction nucleotides: 3. Germline CDR1 SNHLY, CDR2 FYNNEI. The CDR3 nucleotides read TGTGCCAGCAGTGACGGCAGGGGGGCCAAAAACATTCAGTACTTC. Amino acids: CASSDGRGAKNIQYF.

For the CDR3, the DNA is TGTGCCAGCAGCCTTGAGCCGGGAGCTGAAGCTTTCTTT. Translated: CASSLEPGAEAFF. The rearrangement links TRBV7-3 to TRBJ1-1; D is undetermined. The CDR3 loop spans 13 amino acids. With 5 bases removed from V and 6 bases from J, the gap between germline ends came to 13 bases. CDR1 is SGHTA and CDR2 is FQGTGA in the germline V gene.

The chain links TRBV15 to TRBJ2-7, with TRBD2 matching 12 bases. Judging by the DNA end, TRBJ2-4 fits better; the J call may be wrong. This CDR3 comprises 15 residues. The germline gives CDR1 LNHNV, CDR2 YYDKDF (reference sequence). CDR3 amino acids: CATSRTSGKQNIQYF. CDR3 in DNA: TGTGCCACCAGTCGGACTAGCGGGAAGCAAAACATTCAGTACTTC.

This clonotype was seen many times. The chain couples TRBV3-1 to TRBJ2-5; tentatively, D is TRBD1 or TRBD2 (5 bases each). Germline assignment: CDR1 LGHDT and CDR2 YNNKEL (reference sequence). The CDR3 has 14 amino acids. V lost 0 bases, J lost 2 bases, and 7 bases lay in between. The CDR3 coding sequence is TGTGCCAGCAGCCAAGATGGGGGTCAAGAGACCCAGTACTTC. It codes for CASSQDGGQETQYF.

As DNA, the CDR3 is TGTGCCAGCAGCTTAGGACCACAGGTAGCGGGCTCCTATAATTCACCCCTCCACTTT. Residues: CASSLGPQVAGSYNSPLHF. The chain carries TRBV7-9 and TRBJ1-6, with a weak D call TRBD1 (5 bases). This CDR3 is 19 amino acids long. Trimming cost V 1 base and J 0 bases, with 16 bases left between them. The germline gives CDR1 SEHNR, CDR2 FQNEAQ (reference sequence).

This clonotype was seen a handful of times. The CDR3 protein is CASTGVRDRGTDTQYF. The CDR3 DNA is TGTGCCAGCACCGGAGTCCGGGACAGGGGAACAGATACGCAGTATTTT. This chain links TRBV2 with TRBJ2-3, with 10 bases identical to TRBD1. CDR1 and CDR2 from the germline V gene are SNHLY and FYNNEI. The CDR3 consists of 16 residues. V gave up 7 bases and J gave up 3 bases; unmatched junction bases: 10.

This clonotype was recorded a few times. This chain connects TRBV12-3 or TRBV12-4 to TRBJ1-6; weak D call: TRBD1 (6 bases). The ends were cut back, 2 bases at V and 10 bases at J, with 12 bases in the middle. The CDR3 consists of 14 residues. CDR3 nucleotide sequence: TGTGCCAGCAGTTTAACGGGGGCCGGGTCACCCCTCCACTTT. Translated: CASSLTGAGSPLHF.

The chain joins TRBV6-2 or TRBV6-3 to TRBJ1-2, with 7 bases fitting TRBD1. Unmatched junction bases numbered 4, after V lost 0 bases and J lost 6 bases. Per the germline V gene, CDR1 is MNHEY and CDR2 is SVGEGT. CDR3 length equals 14 residues. The CDR3 spells CASSYSTDRDGYTF. CDR3 sequence (DNA): TGTGCCAGCAGTTACTCCACAGACAGGGATGGCTACACCTTC.

This clonotype was recorded only once. The rearrangement uses TRBV7-2 and TRBJ2-7, with unresolved D. The CDR3 contains 15 residues. CDR1 is SGHTA and CDR2 is FQGNSA in the germline V gene. V lost 5 bases to trimming and J lost 1 base, with 15 bases between them. In DNA form, the CDR3 reads TGTGCCAGCAGCGGAAGAGGTTTGCAGTCCTACGAGCAGTACTTC. Translated, it gives CASSGRGLQSYEQYF.

This clonotype came up many times. The chain carries TRBV7-2 and TRBJ2-3; 12 bases are shared with TRBD2. V lost 5 bases to trimming and J lost 5 bases; unmatched junction nucleotides: 5. CDR1 is SGHTA and CDR2 is FQGNSA in the germline V gene. The CDR3 contains 15 residues. CDR3 in amino acids: CASSPQGLAGDTQYF. The CDR3 DNA follows: TGTGCCAGCAGCCCCCAGGGACTAGCGGGAGATACGCAGTATTTT.

The CDR3: CASSQDVVPNYGYTF. CDR3 bases: TGCGCCAGCAGCCAAGACGTAGTACCTAACTATGGCTACACCTTC. This rearrangement joins TRBV4-1 to TRBJ1-2; D is unclear. V lost 0 bases and J lost 0, with 8 bases in between. The CDR3 loop spans 15 amino acids. Per germline, CDR1 MGHRA and CDR2 YSYEKL.

The chain carries TRBV20-1 and TRBJ1-5, with a tentative D call TRBD1 (5 bases). The CDR3 loop spans 16 amino acids. Deletions cut 6 bases from V and 5 bases from J, with 23 bases between. CDR1 is DFQATT, CDR2 SNEGSKA, per germline (reference sequence). The CDR3 region is CSARELGEYGDQPQHF. CDR3 coding DNA: TGCAGTGCCAGGGAACTCGGGGAGTATGGTGATCAGCCCCAGCATTTT.

The chain has TRBV20-1 and TRBJ1-1; 7 nucleotides agree with TRBD1. The CDR3 length is 12 residues. V gave up 6 bases and J gave up 8 bases; unmatched junction bases: 9. Germline CDR1 DFQATT, CDR2 SNEGSKA (reference sequence). CDR3 sequence reads: CSAERDSWEAFF. CDR3 bases: TGCAGTGCAGAAAGGGACAGTTGGGAAGCTTTCTTT.

The chain has TRBV5-1 and TRBJ2-2, with D perhaps matching TRBD1 (6 bases). CDR1 and CDR2 from the germline V gene are SGHRS and YFSETQ. The CDR3 extends over 15 amino acids. Trimming took 4 bases from V and 4 from J, leaving 14 bases between them. CDR3 DNA: TGCGCCAGCAGCCACCGGACAGACAGCACCGGGGAGCTGTTTTTT. It encodes CASSHRTDSTGELFF.

The CDR3 sequence: CASSVQGAIEAFF. In DNA form, the CDR3 reads TGTGCCAGCAGTGTACAGGGGGCAATTGAAGCTTTCTTT. The J gene is TRBJ1-1, the V gene TRBV12-3 or TRBV12-4, with 9 positions matching TRBD1. The CDR3 runs to 13 residues. The J segment lost 7 bases and the V segment lost 5 bases, leaving 5 bases of the junction unmatched.

This clonotype has a count of ten or more. The chain joins TRBV6-5 to TRBJ2-7; tentative D call: TRBD1 (6 bases). With 6 bases removed from V and 6 bases from J, the gap between germline ends came to 21 bases. The CDR3 covers 15 residues. Germline CDR1 MNHEY, CDR2 SVGAGI. In DNA form, the CDR3 reads TGTGCCAGCAGCACCATCGGGGCAGGGGATCGCGAGCAGTACTTC. Protein: CASSTIGAGDREQYF.

In regard to this clonotype: This may be a read error: a much more frequent sequence differs by one nucleotide. In DNA form, the CDR3 reads TGTGCCAGCAGCTCCGGGACAGGGTACAAGAATGCAAAACTGTTTTTT. This gives the protein CASSSGTGYKNAKLFF. J is TRBJ1-4 and V is TRBV5-5; TRBD1 aligns across 9 bases. The CDR3 runs 16 residues. The V gene's germline CDR1 is SGHKS and CDR2 YYEKEE (reference sequence).

CDR3: CASSYTGGLGETQYF. The CDR3 DNA is TGTGCCAGCAGCTACACAGGGGGCCTGGGAGAGACCCAGTACTTC. The V gene is TRBV7-2, the J gene TRBJ2-5; 9 bases match TRBD1. V was clipped by 4 bases and J by 4 bases; unmatched bases: 7. Germline V gene lookup returns CDR1 SGHTA and CDR2 FQGNSA. The CDR3 sequence is 15 residues long. Using reference TRBV7-2 and TRBJ2-5 for the parts outside the CDR3, the full variable domain is GAGVSQSPSNKVTEKGKDVELRCDPISGHTALYWYRQSLGQGLEFLIYFQGNSAPDKSGLPSDRFSAERTGGSVSTLTIQRTQQEDSAVYLCASSYTGGLGETQYFGPGTRLLVL.

The table lists this clonotype with a few counts. The chain recombines TRBV14 with TRBJ2-5, with 9 positions matching TRBD2. The trim removed 9 bases at V and 11 bases at J, leaving 16 bases unmatched. Per the germline V gene, CDR1 is SGHDN and CDR2 is FVKESK. This CDR3 has 14 amino acids. CDR3 bases: TGTGCCAGTCAGACTAGCGGAGGATGGAATGAGCAGTACTTC. Its translation is CASQTSGGWNEQYF. Complete variable domain (other parts from reference TRBV14 and TRBJ2-5): EAGVTQFPSHSVIEKGQTVTLRCDPISGHDNLYWYRRVMGKEIKFLLHFVKESKQDESGMPNNRFLAERTGGTYSTLKVQPAELEDSGVYFCASQTSGGWNEQYFGPGTRLLVL.

About this clonotype: One end of the junction is discordant with germline, which a read error may explain. The V gene is TRBV6-5, the J gene TRBJ1-6, with D hard to call. Germline assignment: CDR1 MNHEY and CDR2 SVGAGI. This CDR3 is 15 amino acids long. CDR3 amino acids: CTSNTLRQNNSPLHF. The CDR3 nucleotides read TGTACCAGCAACACCCTTCGGCAGAATAATTCACCCCTCCACTTT.

The CDR3 loop reads CASSSRGQGAFNEKLFF. CDR3 nucleotides: TGTGCCAGCAGCTCCCGAGGACAGGGGGCGTTTAATGAAAAACTGTTTTTT. This chain connects TRBV5-6 to TRBJ1-4; 11 bases agree with TRBD1. V was pared by 3 bases and J by 4 bases, with 8 bases of the junction left unmatched. CDR1 is SGHDT, CDR2 YYEEEE, per germline. This CDR3 has 17 amino acids.

The V and J genes are TRBV4-2 and TRBJ2-7; TRBD2 matches 8 bases. In germline, CDR1 is LGHNA, CDR2 YNFKEQ. The CDR3 has 16 amino acids. V shed 0 bases, J shed 4 bases, and the junction held 8 bases outside the gene matches. CDR3 in amino acids: CASSQEGSGEGYEQYF. The CDR3 DNA is TGTGCCAGCAGCCAAGAGGGTAGCGGGGAGGGATACGAGCAGTACTTC.

The CDR3 region is CASSDGQNSYEQYF. DNA of the CDR3: TGTGCCAGCAGTGACGGTCAGAACTCCTACGAGCAGTACTTC. This sequence joins TRBV6-4 and TRBJ2-7; D call uncertain. The CDR3 consists of 14 residues. V lost 2 bases to trimming and J lost 0 bases, with 8 bases between them. The germline CDR1 and CDR2 sequences are MRHNA and SNTAGT.